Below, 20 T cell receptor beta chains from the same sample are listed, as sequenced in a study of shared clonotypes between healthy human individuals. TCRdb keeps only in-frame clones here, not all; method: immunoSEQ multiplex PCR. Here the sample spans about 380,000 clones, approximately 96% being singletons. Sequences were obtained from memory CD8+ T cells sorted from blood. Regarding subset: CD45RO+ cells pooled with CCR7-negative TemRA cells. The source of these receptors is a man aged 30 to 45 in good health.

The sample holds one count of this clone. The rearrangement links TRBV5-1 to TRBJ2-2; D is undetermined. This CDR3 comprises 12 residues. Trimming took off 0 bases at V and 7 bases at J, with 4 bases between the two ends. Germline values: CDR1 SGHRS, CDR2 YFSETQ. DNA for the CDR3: TGCGCCAGCAGCTTGGCTGGCGGGGAGCTGTTTTTT. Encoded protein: CASSLAGGELFF.

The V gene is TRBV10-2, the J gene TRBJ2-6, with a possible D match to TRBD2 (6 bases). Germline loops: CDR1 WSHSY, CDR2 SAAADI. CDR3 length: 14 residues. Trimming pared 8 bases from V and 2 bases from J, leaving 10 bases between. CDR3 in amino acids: CASLSGAGANVLTF. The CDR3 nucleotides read TGCGCCAGCCTGTCGGGAGCTGGGGCCAACGTCCTGACTTTC.

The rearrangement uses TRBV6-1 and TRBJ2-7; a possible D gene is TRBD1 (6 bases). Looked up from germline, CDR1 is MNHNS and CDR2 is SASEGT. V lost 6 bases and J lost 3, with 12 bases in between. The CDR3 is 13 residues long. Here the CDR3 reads CASRRGTYYEQYF. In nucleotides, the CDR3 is TGTGCCAGCAGGAGGGGGACCTACTACGAGCAGTACTTC.

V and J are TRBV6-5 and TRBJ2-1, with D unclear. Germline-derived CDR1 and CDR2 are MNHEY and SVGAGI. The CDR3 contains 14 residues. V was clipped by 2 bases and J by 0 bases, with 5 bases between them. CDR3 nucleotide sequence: TGTGCCAGCAGTTACGCCGTCTCCTACAATGAGCAGTTCTTC. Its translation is CASSYAVSYNEQFF.

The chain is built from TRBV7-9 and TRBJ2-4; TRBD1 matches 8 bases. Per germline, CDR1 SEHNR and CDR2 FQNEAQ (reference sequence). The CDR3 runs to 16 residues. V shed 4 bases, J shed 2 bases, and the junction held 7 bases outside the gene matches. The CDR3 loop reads CASSSQGALPKNIQYF. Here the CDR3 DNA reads TGTGCCAGCAGCTCGCAGGGGGCGCTCCCCAAAAACATTCAGTACTTC.

This CDR3 is CASSPRTGESGANVLTF. CDR3 DNA sequence: TGCGCCAGCAGCCCCCGGACAGGGGAGTCTGGGGCCAACGTCCTGACTTTC. V is TRBV5-1 and J is TRBJ2-6, with TRBD1 matching 9 bases. The ends lost 4 bases at V and 1 base at J; junction bases unmatched: 6. Germline lookup yields CDR1 SGHRS and CDR2 YFSETQ. This CDR3 spans 17 amino acids.

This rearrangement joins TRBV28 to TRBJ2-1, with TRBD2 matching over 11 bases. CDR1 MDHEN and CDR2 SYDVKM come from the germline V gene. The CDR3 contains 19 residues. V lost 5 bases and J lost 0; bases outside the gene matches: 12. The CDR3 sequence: CASSILAGGWVSSYNEQFF. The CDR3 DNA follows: TGTGCCAGCAGTATCCTAGCGGGAGGCTGGGTGAGCTCCTACAATGAGCAGTTCTTC. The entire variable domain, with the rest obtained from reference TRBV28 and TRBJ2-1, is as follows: DVKVTQSSRYLVKRTGEKVFLECVQDMDHENMFWYRQDPGLGLRLIYFSYDVKMKEKGDIPEGYSVSREKKERFSLILESASTNQTSMYLCASSILAGGWVSSYNEQFFGPGTRLTVL.

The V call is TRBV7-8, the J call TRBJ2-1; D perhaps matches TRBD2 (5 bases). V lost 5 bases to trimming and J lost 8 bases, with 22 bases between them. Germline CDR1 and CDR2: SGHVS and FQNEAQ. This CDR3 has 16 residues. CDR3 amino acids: CASSTEMRLFFDEQFF. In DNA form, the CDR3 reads TGTGCCAGCAGCACAGAGATGCGACTATTTTTCGATGAGCAGTTCTTC. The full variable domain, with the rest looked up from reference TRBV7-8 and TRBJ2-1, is GAGVSQSPRYKVAKRGQDVALRCDPISGHVSLFWYQQALGQGPEFLTYFQNEAQLDKSGLPSDRFFAERPEGSVSTLKIQRTQQEDSAVYLCASSTEMRLFFDEQFFGPGTRLTVL.

The CDR3 sequence is CASSNQPQHF. The CDR3, as DNA: TGCGCCAGCAGCAATCAGCCCCAGCATTTT. The chain joins TRBV5-1 to TRBJ1-5; D is unresolved. In germline, CDR1 is SGHRS, CDR2 YFSETQ. There are 10 residues in the CDR3. The V end lost 4 bases, the J end lost 4 bases, and 0 bases lay between the germline ends.

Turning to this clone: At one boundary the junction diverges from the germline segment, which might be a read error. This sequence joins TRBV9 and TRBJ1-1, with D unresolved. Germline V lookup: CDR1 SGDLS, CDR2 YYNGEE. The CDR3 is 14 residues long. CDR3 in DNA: TGTGCCAGCAACCGTATAACAGCGAACACTGAAGCTCTCTTT. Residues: CASNRITANTEALF.

CDR3 protein: CASSTKRDLGTDTQYF. The CDR3 region has the DNA TGCGCCAGCAGTACGAAACGGGATCTCGGCACAGATACGCAGTATTTT. V gene TRBV5-1 combines with J gene TRBJ2-3, with a tentative D call TRBD2 (5 bases). Per the germline V gene, CDR1 is SGHRS and CDR2 is YFSETQ. Trimming removed 5 bases from V and 1 base from J, with 17 bases in between. The CDR3 consists of 16 residues.

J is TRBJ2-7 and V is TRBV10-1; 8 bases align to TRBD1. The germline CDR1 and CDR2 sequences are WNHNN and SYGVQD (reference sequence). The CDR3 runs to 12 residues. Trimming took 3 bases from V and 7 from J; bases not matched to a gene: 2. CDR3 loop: CASSEQGGEQYF. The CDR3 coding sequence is TGCGCCAGCAGTGAACAGGGGGGAGAGCAGTACTTC.

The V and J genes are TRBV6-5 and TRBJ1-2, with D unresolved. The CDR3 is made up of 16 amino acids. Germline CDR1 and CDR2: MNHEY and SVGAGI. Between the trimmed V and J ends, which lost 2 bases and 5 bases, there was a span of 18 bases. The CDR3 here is CASSYVKGRPVYGYTF. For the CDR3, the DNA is TGTGCCAGCAGTTACGTCAAGGGCCGACCCGTTTATGGCTACACCTTC.

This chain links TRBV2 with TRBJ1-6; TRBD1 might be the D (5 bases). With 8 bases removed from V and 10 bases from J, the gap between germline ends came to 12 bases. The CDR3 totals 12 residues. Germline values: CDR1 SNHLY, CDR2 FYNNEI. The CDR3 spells CASGGKGSPLHF. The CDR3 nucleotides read TGTGCCAGCGGGGGGAAAGGGTCACCCCTCCACTTT.

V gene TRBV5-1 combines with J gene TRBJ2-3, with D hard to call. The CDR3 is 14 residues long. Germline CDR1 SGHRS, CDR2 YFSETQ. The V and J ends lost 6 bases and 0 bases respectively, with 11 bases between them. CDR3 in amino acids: CASTADASTDTQYF. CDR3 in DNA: TGCGCCAGCACGGCGGACGCTAGCACAGATACGCAGTATTTT.

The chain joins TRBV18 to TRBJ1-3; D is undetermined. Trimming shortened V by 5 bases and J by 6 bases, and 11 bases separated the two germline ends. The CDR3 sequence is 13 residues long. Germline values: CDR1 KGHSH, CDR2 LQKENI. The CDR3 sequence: CASSRDILNTIYF. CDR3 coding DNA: TGTGCCAGCTCAAGAGACATCCTAAACACCATATATTTT.

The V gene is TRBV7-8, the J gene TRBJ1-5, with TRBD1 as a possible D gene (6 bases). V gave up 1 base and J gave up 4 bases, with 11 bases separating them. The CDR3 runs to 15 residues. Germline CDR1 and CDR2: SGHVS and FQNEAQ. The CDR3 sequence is CASSLVWGPNQPQHF. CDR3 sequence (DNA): TGTGCCAGCAGCTTAGTTTGGGGGCCGAATCAGCCCCAGCATTTT. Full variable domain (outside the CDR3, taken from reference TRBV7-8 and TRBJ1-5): GAGVSQSPRYKVAKRGQDVALRCDPISGHVSLFWYQQALGQGPEFLTYFQNEAQLDKSGLPSDRFFAERPEGSVSTLKIQRTQQEDSAVYLCASSLVWGPNQPQHFGDGTRLSIL.

The CDR3: CASSLGGGDTGELFF. The DNA of the CDR3 is TGTGCCAGCAGCTTAGGAGGGGGCGACACCGGGGAGCTGTTTTTT. V usage is TRBV11-3 and J usage is TRBJ2-2; 7 bases align to TRBD1. The CDR3 has 15 residues. V was pared by 1 base and J by 3 bases, with 2 bases of the junction left unmatched. Germline CDR1 SGHNT, CDR2 YENEEA. The full variable domain, rest sourced from reference TRBV11-3 and TRBJ2-2, is EAGVVQSPRYKIIEKKQPVAFWCNPISGHNTLYWYLQNLGQGPELLIRYENEEAVDDSQLPKDRFSAERLKGVDSTLKIQPAELGDSAVYLCASSLGGGDTGELFFGEGSRLTVL.

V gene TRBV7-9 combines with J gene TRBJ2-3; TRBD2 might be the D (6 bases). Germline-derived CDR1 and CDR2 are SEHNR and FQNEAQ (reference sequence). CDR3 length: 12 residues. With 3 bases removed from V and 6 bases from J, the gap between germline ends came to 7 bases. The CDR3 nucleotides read TGTGCCAGCAGCTTCCGGGAGGATACGCAGTATTTT. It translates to CASSFREDTQYF. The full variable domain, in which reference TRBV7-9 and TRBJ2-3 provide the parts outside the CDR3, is DTGVSQNPRHKITKRGQNVTFRCDPISEHNRLYWYRQTLGQGPEFLTYFQNEAQLEKSRLLSDRFSAERPKGSFSTLEIQRTEQGDSAMYLCASSFREDTQYFGPGTRLTVL.

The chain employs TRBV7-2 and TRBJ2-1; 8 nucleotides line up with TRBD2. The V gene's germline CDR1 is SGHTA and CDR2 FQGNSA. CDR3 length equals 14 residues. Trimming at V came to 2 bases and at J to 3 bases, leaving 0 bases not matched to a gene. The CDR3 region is CASSLTSGYNEQFF. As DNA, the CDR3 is TGTGCCAGCAGCTTAACTAGCGGCTACAATGAGCAGTTCTTC.